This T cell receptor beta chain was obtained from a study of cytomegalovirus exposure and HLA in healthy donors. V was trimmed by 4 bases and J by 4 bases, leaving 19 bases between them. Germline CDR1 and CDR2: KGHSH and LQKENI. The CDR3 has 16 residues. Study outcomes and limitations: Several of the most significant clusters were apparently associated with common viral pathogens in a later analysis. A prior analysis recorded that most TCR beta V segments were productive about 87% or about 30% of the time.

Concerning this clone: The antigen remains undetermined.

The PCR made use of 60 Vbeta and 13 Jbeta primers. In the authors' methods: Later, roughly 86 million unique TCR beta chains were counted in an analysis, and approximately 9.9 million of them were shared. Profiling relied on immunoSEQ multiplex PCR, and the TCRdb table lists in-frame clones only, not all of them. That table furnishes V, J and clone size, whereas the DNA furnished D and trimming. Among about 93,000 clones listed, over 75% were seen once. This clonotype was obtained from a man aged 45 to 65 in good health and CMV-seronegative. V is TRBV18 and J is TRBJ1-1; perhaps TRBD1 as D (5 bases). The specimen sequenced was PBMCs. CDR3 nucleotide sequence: TGTGCCAGCTCACTTTTGCCAGGGTTCGATAGCACTGAAGCTTTCTTT. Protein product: CASSLLPGFDSTEAFF.